The sample holds a few counts of the clone carrying this T cell receptor beta chain. Aged about 6 to 95, donors were systemically healthy Caucasians from Russia. Trimming stripped 0 bases from V and 2 bases from J, with 8 bases between. The CDR3 extends over 14 amino acids. Germline V gene lookup returns CDR1 SGHKS and CDR2 YYEKEE (reference sequence). These data belong to a study of blood T cells in healthy people across ages. For the second PCR, which ran for about 6 to 11 cycles, a sample-barcoded 5' primer and a J-beta primer mix were used. CDR3-containing paired-end reads numbering at least 2.5 million came from each sample. TCRdb re-analysed the 5' RACE reads in MiXCR, keeping a single row per CDR3 protein. Of 1.5 million or so distinct CDR3 sequences in the sample, approximately 42% were seen once.

The receptor was isolated from a woman in her late teens or twenties in good health. The V and J genes are TRBV5-5 and TRBJ1-1; D ambiguous. Sample: blood. CDR3 DNA sequence: TGTGCCAGCAGCTTGGAATGGGTTAACACTGAAGCTTTCTTT. Its translation is CASSLEWVNTEAFF.